The sequence of this TCR beta chain was determined in a study of PD-L1 blockade in urothelial cancer. The wider study: Investigators checked blood 3 weeks (second dose) and 6 weeks after treatment start. Study observations and caveats: A below-median TCR clonality in blood before treatment predicted better survival.

From germline, CDR1 is GTSNPN and CDR2 SVGIG (reference sequence). The length of the CDR3 is 13 residues. The ends were cut back, 2 bases at V and 5 bases at J, with 10 bases in the middle. Of note for this clone: Its antigen is currently unknown.

Produced via immunoSEQ multiplex PCR; TCRdb's table is partial and in-frame only. The repertoire consists of around 26,000 clones, with 75% to 90% occurring once and the leading ten covering roughly 30%. The origin of this receptor is a man in his 60s with urothelial cancer. The specimen was PBMCs, collected around atezolizumab (anti-PD-L1) treatment. This chain joins TRBV30 and TRBJ1-5; unclear D gene. CDR3 in DNA: TGTGCCTGGAGTACGATAGGAGATCAGCCCCAGCATTTT. It codes for CAWSTIGDQPQHF. The whole variable domain, remainder taken from reference TRBV30 and TRBJ1-5, is SQTIHQWPATLVQPVGSPLSLECTVEGTSNPNLYWYRQAAGRGLQLLFYSVGIGQISSEVPQNLSASRPQDRQFILSSKKLLLSDSGFYLCAWSTIGDQPQHFGDGTRLSIL.